The clone carrying this T cell receptor (beta chain) has a count of ten or more. Its antigen is as yet unknown. CDR3 length: 16 residues. CDR1 and CDR2 (germline): KGHSH, LQKENI. Trimming took 6 bases from V and 2 from J; bases not matched to a gene: 10. It was by quantitative 5'-RACE with molecular barcodes that TCR beta libraries were made. Each CDR3 protein is one row after TCRdb ran MiXCR on the 5' RACE reads. The data hold 180,000 or so distinct CDR3 sequences, with around 10% observed a single time. This entry is derived from a study of CD8 T cells in ankylosing spondylitis. Study results and limitations: Within ankylosing spondylitis blood, a TCR beta motif made up of several highly homologous variants appeared to be characteristic.

The receptor was derived from a male donor with ankylosing spondylitis or in good health (not recorded which). The chain combines TRBV18 with TRBJ1-1; 9 bases agree with TRBD1. Specimen: blood, either unsorted or a sorted T cell fraction (not recorded which). CDR3 region: CASSLTGGVGNTEAFF. CDR3 sequence (DNA): TGTGCCAGCTCTCTTACAGGGGGCGTCGGAAACACTGAAGCTTTCTTT.